A single sample gave rise to the 31 T cell receptor beta chains below, sequenced in a study of T cells in Graves' hyperthyroidism and ophthalmopathy. There were TCR beta CDR3 regions amplified from RNA transcripts. A first-round RT-PCR of the TCR CDR3 used the HTBI primer set. MiXCR, run by TCRdb on the multiplex PCR reads, gives a single entry per CDR3 protein. The repertoire includes about 480,000 distinct CDR3 sequences, around an eighth of them detected once, and around a sixth sits in the top ten. Material for sequencing was blood. The receptors stem from a woman aged 18-29 years with Graves' hyperthyroidism.

This clonotype was seen many times. The chain recombines TRBV7-2 with TRBJ2-1; the D call may be TRBD1 or TRBD2 (5 bases each). V shed 1 base and J shed 10 bases, with 11 bases lying between them. CDR3 length equals 13 residues. Germline lookup yields CDR1 SGHTA and CDR2 FQGNSA. The CDR3 region is CASSLGRGGEQFF. Here the CDR3 DNA reads TGTGCCAGCAGCTTAGGTCGGGGCGGAGAGCAGTTCTTC.

The V and J genes are TRBV10-3 and TRBJ1-3; tentative D call: TRBD1 (6 bases). Germline CDR1 and CDR2: ENHRY and SYGVKD. CDR3 length equals 16 residues. The V end lost 2 bases, the J end lost 4 bases, and 15 bases lay between the germline ends. DNA for the CDR3: TGTGCCATCAGTGAGCCGGGGGGCGCGAGAGGAAACACCATATATTTT. Amino acids: CAISEPGGARGNTIYF.

This clonotype has a count of ten or more. This chain connects TRBV12-3 or TRBV12-4 to TRBJ2-7; 8 nucleotides align to TRBD1. The CDR3 has 12 amino acids. Trimming took 5 bases from V and 6 from J; bases not matched to a gene: 3. The CDR3 spells CASSPTGGEQYV. CDR3 nucleotide sequence: TGTGCCAGCAGTCCTACAGGGGGCGAGCAGTACGTC.

The V call is TRBV10-2, the J call TRBJ1-2; 7 nucleotides align to TRBD1. The V and J ends lost 9 bases and 6 bases, in that order; junction bases with no gene match: 7. The CDR3 has 12 residues. Germline CDR1 and CDR2: WSHSY and SAAADI. The CDR3 loop reads CARPGGVDGYTF. In DNA form, the CDR3 reads TGCGCCAGACCAGGGGGTGTTGATGGCTACACCTTC.

This clonotype was counted between two and nine times. The chain joins TRBV27 to TRBJ2-7; D gene ambiguous. The germline V and J ends were trimmed by 0 bases and 5 bases, with 14 bases remaining between them. Germline V gene sequence: CDR1 MNHEY, CDR2 SMNVEV (reference sequence). The CDR3 covers 15 residues. The CDR3 coding sequence is TGTGCCAGCAGTTTATCATTACCTGCAACCGACGAGCAGTACTTC. Translating it yields CASSLSLPATDEQYF.

V gene TRBV20-1 combines with J gene TRBJ2-1, with D maybe TRBD1 (5 bases). The germline CDR1 and CDR2 sequences are DFQATT and SNEGSKA (reference sequence). CDR3 size: 11 residues. V shed 4 bases and J shed 5 bases, with 6 bases lying between them. CDR3 coding DNA: TGCAGTGCTAAAGGGGACAATGAGCAGTTCTTC. This translates into CSAKGDNEQFF.

This clonotype was found many times. The V gene is TRBV7-8, the J gene TRBJ1-1, with 9 bases aligning to TRBD1. The CDR3 length is 17 residues. Germline-derived CDR1 and CDR2 are SGHVS and FQNEAQ. J was trimmed by 0 bases and V by 5 bases; bases with no gene match: 10. The CDR3 loop reads CASSPGQGPGLNTEAFF. CDR3 nucleotide sequence: TGTGCCAGCAGCCCGGGACAGGGTCCTGGGTTGAACACTGAAGCTTTCTTT.

This clonotype was seen at least ten times. The chain combines TRBV2 with TRBJ2-3; 9 bases are a match to TRBD2. Germline CDR1 and CDR2: SNHLY and FYNNEI. This CDR3 spans 13 amino acids. Germline trimming cut 9 bases from V and 1 base from J; bases unmatched to any gene: 2. CDR3 in DNA: TGTGCCAGTAGACTAGCGGGCACAGATACGCAGTATTTT. Translation gives CASRLAGTDTQYF.

This sequence joins TRBV6-1 and TRBJ2-7; no definite D call. Per the germline V gene, CDR1 is MNHNS and CDR2 is SASEGT. This CDR3 is built from 13 residues. V dropped 7 bases and J dropped 0 bases, with 10 bases sitting between them. The CDR3 bases are TGTGCCAGCACGGACGGAATCTCCTACGAGCAGTACTTC. It encodes CASTDGISYEQYF.

The V gene is TRBV10-3, the J gene TRBJ2-2; 8 positions agree with TRBD1. Per the germline V gene, CDR1 is ENHRY and CDR2 is SYGVKD. This CDR3 contains 16 residues. The J segment lost 7 bases and the V segment lost 3 bases, leaving 10 bases of the junction unmatched. CDR3 in DNA: TGTGCCATCAGTGATAATAGGGCAGGGGGCCTCGGGGAGCTGTTTTTT. It codes for CAISDNRAGGLGELFF.

This clonotype was seen at least ten times. The chain is built from TRBV7-3 and TRBJ2-1; D is unclear. Germline CDR1 and CDR2: SGHTA and FQGTGA. The ends were cut back, 4 bases at V and 0 bases at J, with 13 bases in the middle. This CDR3 region has 16 residues. DNA for the CDR3: TGTGCCAGCAGCTCTGACGGACGGAGCTCCTACAATGAGCAGTTCTTC. Protein: CASSSDGRSSYNEQFF.

The chain has TRBV28 and TRBJ2-5; D is possibly TRBD2 (5 bases). V was pared by 2 bases and J by 4 bases, with 14 bases between. The CDR3 sequence is 15 residues long. Germline CDR1 reads MDHEN; CDR2 reads SYDVKM. In DNA, the CDR3 is TGTGCCAGCAGTTTAGGCACGGGATTGACAGAGACCCAGTACTTC. This gives the protein CASSLGTGLTETQYF.

This clonotype was counted between two and nine times. This CDR3 is CASGEVVKAFF. The CDR3 DNA reads TGTGCTTCGGGGGAAGTGGTGAAAGCTTTCTTT. The chain combines TRBV19 with TRBJ1-1; D perhaps matches TRBD1 (5 bases). Germline V lookup: CDR1 LNHDA, CDR2 SQIVND (reference sequence). This CDR3 spans 11 amino acids.

The chain couples TRBV30 to TRBJ2-1; 12 bases map to TRBD2. With V trimmed by 5 bases and J by 10 bases, 15 bases remained unmatched. Germline V gives CDR1 GTSNPN, CDR2 SVGIG (reference sequence). There are 16 residues in the CDR3. The CDR3 loop reads CAWEGLGLAGKPEQFF. As DNA, the CDR3 is TGTGCCTGGGAGGGCCTCGGACTAGCGGGAAAACCCGAGCAGTTCTTC.

This clonotype was counted ten times or more. J is TRBJ1-1 and V is TRBV11-2; D call uncertain. CDR1 and CDR2 (germline): SGHAT, FQNNGV. The CDR3 loop spans 14 amino acids. Between the trimmed V and J ends, which lost 5 bases and 4 bases, there was a span of 14 bases. The CDR3 coding sequence is TGTGCCAGCAGCCCGAACCGGCGTGGCACTGAAGCTTTCTTT. The encoded protein is CASSPNRRGTEAFF. Full variable domain (remainder filled in from reference TRBV11-2 and TRBJ1-1): EAGVAQSPRYKIIEKRQSVAFWCNPISGHATLYWYQQILGQGPKLLIQFQNNGVVDDSQLPKDRFSAERLKGVDSTLKIQPAKLEDSAVYLCASSPNRRGTEAFFGQGTRLTVV.

The chain employs TRBV28 and TRBJ2-3, with D perhaps TRBD2 (7 bases). Germline V gene lookup returns CDR1 MDHEN and CDR2 SYDVKM. The CDR3 loop spans 14 amino acids. V lost 10 bases and J 3 bases, leaving 17 bases between the germline ends. CDR3 amino acids: CANRVGGGTDTQYF. The CDR3 DNA is TGTGCCAACAGAGTGGGAGGGGGAACAGATACGCAGTATTTT.

This chain joins TRBV30 and TRBJ1-2, with D possibly being TRBD1 (5 bases). Germline V gene sequence: CDR1 GTSNPN, CDR2 SVGIG (reference sequence). Trimming removed 3 bases at V and 5 bases at J, with 13 bases between. This CDR3 spans 13 amino acids. The CDR3 DNA reads as TGTGCCTGGAGGAGGAGGGGTGGATATGGCTACACCTTC. Amino acids: CAWRRRGGYGYTF.

In this sample, this clonotype turned up many times. The rearrangement uses TRBV5-6 and TRBJ2-6, with D perhaps matching TRBD1 (5 bases). The CDR3 extends over 15 amino acids. CDR1 SGHDT and CDR2 YYEEEE come from the germline V gene. V lost 2 bases and J 0 bases, leaving 6 bases between the germline ends. In nucleotides, the CDR3 is TGTGCCAGCAGCTTCAGGGACTCTGGGGCCAACGTCCTGACTTTC. This codes for CASSFRDSGANVLTF.

A word on this clonotype: It may be a read error: a sequence one base away is much more abundant. The chain carries TRBV6-5 and TRBJ2-1; 8 bases agree with TRBD1. This CDR3 has 14 residues. Germline V gene sequence: CDR1 MNHEY, CDR2 SVGAGI. With V trimmed by 2 bases and J by 8 bases, 5 bases remained unmatched. This CDR3 is CASSYGQGPHEQFF. CDR3 sequence (DNA): TGTGCCAGCAGTTACGGACAGGGTCCCCATGAGCAGTTCTTC.

Ten or more counts support this clonotype. This CDR3 reads CASSLAGRARNEQFF. CDR3 DNA: TGTGCCAGCAGTTTAGCGGGAAGGGCGCGAAATGAGCAGTTCTTC. The chain employs TRBV12-3 or TRBV12-4 and TRBJ2-1; no reliable D call. Trimming stripped 0 bases from V and 7 bases from J, with 13 bases between. The CDR3 is made up of 15 amino acids.

This clonotype was counted ten times or more. The rearrangement links TRBV10-2 to TRBJ2-1, with 7 bases lining up with TRBD2. The germline V gene has CDR1 WSHSY and CDR2 SAAADI. The CDR3 runs to 12 residues. J was trimmed by 6 bases and V by 7 bases; bases with no gene match: 3. The DNA of the CDR3 is TGCGCCAGCACGCCTAGCGGCAATGAGCAGTTCTTC. This codes for CASTPSGNEQFF.

The chain recombines TRBV5-6 with TRBJ2-1; tentative D call: TRBD2 (6 bases). The CDR3 consists of 14 residues. Trimming left V 0 bases short and J 10 bases short, with 14 bases between. Germline assignment: CDR1 SGHDT and CDR2 YYEEEE. The chain's CDR3 is CASSLAGGRFEQFF. For the CDR3, the DNA is TGTGCCAGCAGCTTGGCTGGAGGGCGGTTCGAGCAGTTCTTC. Variable domain in full (rest from reference TRBV5-6 and TRBJ2-1): DAGVTQSPTHLIKTRGQQVTLRCSPKSGHDTVSWYQQALGQGPQFIFQYYEEEERQRGNFPDRFSGHQFPNYSSELNVNALLLGDSALYLCASSLAGGRFEQFFGPGTRLTVL.

There are many counts of this clonotype. The V and J genes are TRBV7-8 and TRBJ2-1; D uncertain. This CDR3 is 13 amino acids long. Between the trimmed V and J ends, which lost 1 base and 6 bases, there was a span of 7 bases. Germline-derived CDR1 and CDR2 are SGHVS and FQNEAQ. Here the CDR3 reads CASSLVLSNEQFF. The CDR3, as DNA: TGTGCCAGCAGCTTAGTACTGAGCAATGAGCAGTTCTTC.

This clonotype was observed at least ten times. A junction boundary mismatches the germline segment, possibly from a read error. The chain is built from TRBV7-3 and TRBJ2-5; 8 bases agree with TRBD2. There are 15 residues in the CDR3. The germline CDR1 and CDR2 sequences are SGHTA and FQGTGA. The CDR3 DNA is TGTGCCAGCAGCCTAACCGGGAGGGCCTGGGAGACCCAGTACTTC. Its protein is CASSLTGRAWETQYF. Looking up the rest from reference TRBV7-3 and TRBJ2-5 gives the full variable domain: GAGVSQTPSNKVTEKGKYVELRCDPISGHTALYWYRQSLGQGPEFLIYFQGTGAADDSGLPNDRFFAVRPEGSVSTLKIQRTERGDSAVYLCASSLTGRAWETQYFGPGTRLLVL.

This clonotype was seen at least ten times. V gene TRBV29-1 combines with J gene TRBJ2-3, with D possibly TRBD2 on 5 matching bases. The CDR3 spans 14 residues. Trimming pared 4 bases from V and 0 bases from J, leaving 11 bases between. Germline lookup yields CDR1 SQVTM and CDR2 ANQGSEA. CDR3: CSVAPAASTDTQYF. The CDR3 DNA reads as TGCAGCGTTGCTCCAGCGGCCAGCACAGATACGCAGTATTTT.

Many counts were recorded for this clonotype. As DNA, the CDR3 is TGTGCCTGGATCCCCGGATGGGGGAGCGAGCAGTACTTC. Translation: CAWIPGWGSEQYF. The rearrangement links TRBV30 to TRBJ2-7, with D possibly being TRBD1 or TRBD2 (5 bases each). V lost 4 bases to trimming and J lost 6 bases, with 16 bases between them. CDR1 and CDR2 (germline): GTSNPN, SVGIG (reference sequence). The CDR3 runs to 13 residues.

This clonotype was found many times. V and J are TRBV30 and TRBJ2-1; 7 positions agree with TRBD1. The junction had 16 bases not matched to a gene; V was cut back by 5 bases and J by 6 bases. Germline-derived CDR1 and CDR2 are GTSNPN and SVGIG (reference sequence). CDR3 size: 16 residues. CDR3 loop: CAWEKHHFRDSNEQFF. CDR3 DNA: TGTGCCTGGGAGAAACACCACTTCCGGGACAGCAATGAGCAGTTCTTC.

This clonotype was seen repeatedly, ten times or more. The V call is TRBV12-3 or TRBV12-4, the J call TRBJ2-3; 9 nucleotides align to TRBD1. The CDR3 has 15 residues. J was trimmed by 1 base and V by 5 bases; bases with no gene match: 4. The CDR3 sequence is CASSNRGPGTDTQYF. The CDR3 coding sequence is TGTGCCAGCAGTAACAGGGGGCCCGGCACAGATACGCAGTATTTT.

In this sample, this clonotype turned up many times. The chain carries TRBV19 and TRBJ1-3; unclear D gene. This CDR3 has 14 amino acids. Germline CDR1 reads LNHDA; CDR2 reads SQIVND (reference sequence). V lost 6 bases and J 0 bases, leaving 9 bases between the germline ends. For the CDR3, the DNA is TGTGCCAGTAGGCTTGCCAGCTCTGGAAACACCATATATTTT. It translates to CASRLASSGNTIYF.

This clonotype was seen only a few times. This chain links TRBV5-8 with TRBJ2-7; either TRBD1 or TRBD2 may fit D (6 bases each). From germline, CDR1 is SGHTS and CDR2 YDEGEE. Trimming stripped 2 bases from V and 3 bases from J, with 18 bases between. CDR3 length equals 16 residues. DNA of the CDR3: TGTGCCAGCAGCTTAAGTTACAGGAGGGGGAACTACGAGCAGTACGTC. This encodes CASSLSYRRGNYEQYV.

This clonotype has at least ten counts. The rearrangement links TRBV20-1 to TRBJ2-3; no firm D call. The CDR3 has 14 residues. V lost 3 bases, J lost 3 bases, and 13 bases lay in between. The V gene's germline CDR1 is DFQATT and CDR2 SNEGSKA (reference sequence). Here the CDR3 DNA reads TGCAGTGCTAGCGGTCAGACCAATACAGATACGCAGTATTTT. Its protein product is CSASGQTNTDTQYF.